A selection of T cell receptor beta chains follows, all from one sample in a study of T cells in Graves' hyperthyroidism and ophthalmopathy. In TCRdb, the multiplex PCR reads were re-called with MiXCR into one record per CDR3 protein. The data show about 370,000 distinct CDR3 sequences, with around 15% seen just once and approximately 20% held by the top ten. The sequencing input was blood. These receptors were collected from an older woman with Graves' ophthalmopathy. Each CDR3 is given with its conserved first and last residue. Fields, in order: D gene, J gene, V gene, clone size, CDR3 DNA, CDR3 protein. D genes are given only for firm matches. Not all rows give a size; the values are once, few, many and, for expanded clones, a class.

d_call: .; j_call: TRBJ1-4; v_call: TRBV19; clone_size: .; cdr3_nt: TGTGCCAGTAGTATGTGGGAGTTCAATGAAAAACTGTTTTTT; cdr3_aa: CASSMWEFNEKLFF
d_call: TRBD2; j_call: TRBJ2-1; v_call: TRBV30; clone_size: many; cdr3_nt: TGTGCCTGGAGTAGTCTAGCGGGAGGGCTCAATGAGCAGTTCTTC; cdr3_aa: CAWSSLAGGLNEQFF
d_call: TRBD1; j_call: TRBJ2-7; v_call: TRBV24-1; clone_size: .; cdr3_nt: TGTGCCACCAGTGATTCGGGACAGGGAATATACGAGCAGTACTTC; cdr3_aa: CATSDSGQGIYEQYF
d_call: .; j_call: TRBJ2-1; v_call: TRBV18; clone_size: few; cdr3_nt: TGTGCCAGCTCACCAGGACCCAACAATGAGCAGTTCTTC; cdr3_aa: CASSPGPNNEQFF
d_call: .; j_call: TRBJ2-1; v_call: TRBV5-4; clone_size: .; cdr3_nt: TGTGCCAGCAGCTTGGTGGAGAGCGATGAGCAGTTCTTC; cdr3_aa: CASSLVESDEQFF
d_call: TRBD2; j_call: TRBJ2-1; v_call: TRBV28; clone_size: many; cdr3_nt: TGTGCCAGCAGTTCCGGACTAGCGGGACGACTTGCTGAGCAGTTCTTC; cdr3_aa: CASSSGLAGRLAEQFF
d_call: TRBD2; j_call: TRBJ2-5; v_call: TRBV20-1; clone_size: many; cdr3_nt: TGCAGTGCTAGAGATAGAAGGACTAGCACCAAGGAGGAGACCCAGTACTTC; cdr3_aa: CSARDRRTSTKEETQYF
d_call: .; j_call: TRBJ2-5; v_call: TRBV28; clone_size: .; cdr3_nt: TGTGCCAGCAGTTTGATGGTTAGGGAGACCCAGTACTTC; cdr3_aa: CASSLMVRETQYF
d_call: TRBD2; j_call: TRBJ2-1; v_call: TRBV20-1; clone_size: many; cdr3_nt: TGCAGTGCTGGGAGGGGACTAGCGGGAGGTGAGCAGTTCTTC; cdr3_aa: CSAGRGLAGGEQFF
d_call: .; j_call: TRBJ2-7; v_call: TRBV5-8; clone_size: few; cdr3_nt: TGTGCCAGCAGCTTGGAGGCGGGGAACTCCTACGAGCAGTACTTC; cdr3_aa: CASSLEAGNSYEQYF
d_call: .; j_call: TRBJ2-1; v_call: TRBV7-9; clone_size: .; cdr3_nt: TGTGCCAGCAGCTTAGAAGGGGGTGAGCAGTTCTTC; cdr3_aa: CASSLEGGEQFF
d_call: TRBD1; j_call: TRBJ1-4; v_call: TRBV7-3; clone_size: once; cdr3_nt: TGTGCCGGCAGCCCTCCGGACAGGGAGAGACCTAATGAAAAACTGTTTTTT; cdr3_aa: CAGSPPDRERPNEKLFF
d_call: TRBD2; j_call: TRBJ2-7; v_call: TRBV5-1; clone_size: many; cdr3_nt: TGCGCCAGCAGCTTGGATGTAGCGGGAGGGCCACAGGAGCAGTACTTC; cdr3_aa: CASSLDVAGGPQEQYF
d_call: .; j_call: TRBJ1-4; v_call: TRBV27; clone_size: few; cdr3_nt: TGTGCCAGCAGTATCCTCCGGGACGGAACAACTAATGAAAAACTGTTTTTT; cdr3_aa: CASSILRDGTTNEKLFF
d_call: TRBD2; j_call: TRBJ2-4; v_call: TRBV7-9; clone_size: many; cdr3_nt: TGTGCCAGCAGCAAGACTAGCGGAGCCAAAAACATTCAGTACTTC; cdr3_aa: CASSKTSGAKNIQYF
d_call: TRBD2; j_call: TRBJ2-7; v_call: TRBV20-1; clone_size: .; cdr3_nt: TGCAGTGCTAGGGCGGTAGCGGGTGTCACCTACGAGCAGTACTTC; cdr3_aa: CSARAVAGVTYEQYF
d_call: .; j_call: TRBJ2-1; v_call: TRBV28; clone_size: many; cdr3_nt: TGTGCCAGCAGTTTAATCGGACAACATTACAATGAGCAGTTCTTC; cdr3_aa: CASSLIGQHYNEQFF
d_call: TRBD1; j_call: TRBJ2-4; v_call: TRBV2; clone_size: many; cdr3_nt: TGTGCCAGCACGCAGACAGGGGCCAAAAACATTCAGTACTTC; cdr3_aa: CASTQTGAKNIQYF
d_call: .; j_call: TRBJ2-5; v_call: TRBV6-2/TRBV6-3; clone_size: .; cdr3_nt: TGTGCCAGCAGCCGGGACTGGTCGCGAGAGACCCAGTACTTC; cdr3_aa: CASSRDWSRETQYF
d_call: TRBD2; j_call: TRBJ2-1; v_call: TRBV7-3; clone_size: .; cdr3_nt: TGTGCCAGCAGCTTAATGCCTAGCGGGACGAATGAGCAGTTCTTC; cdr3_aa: CASSLMPSGTNEQFF
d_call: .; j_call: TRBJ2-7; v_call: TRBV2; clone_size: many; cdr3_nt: TGTGCCAGCAAATTCTTGGACGTGGCCTACGAGCAGTACTTC; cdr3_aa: CASKFLDVAYEQYF
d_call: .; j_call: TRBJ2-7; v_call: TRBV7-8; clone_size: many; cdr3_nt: TGTGCCAGCAGCGGGGACTTAGGGACGAGGACCTACGAGCAGTACTTC; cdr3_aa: CASSGDLGTRTYEQYF